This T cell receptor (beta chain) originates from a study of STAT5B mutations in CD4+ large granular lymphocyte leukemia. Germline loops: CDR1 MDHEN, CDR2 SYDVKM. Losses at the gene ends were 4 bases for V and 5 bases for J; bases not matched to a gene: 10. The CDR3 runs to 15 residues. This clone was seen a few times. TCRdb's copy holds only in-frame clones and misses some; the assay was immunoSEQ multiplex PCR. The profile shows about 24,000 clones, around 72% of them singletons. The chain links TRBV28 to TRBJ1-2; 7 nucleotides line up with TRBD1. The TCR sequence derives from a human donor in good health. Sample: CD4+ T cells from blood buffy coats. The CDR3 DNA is TGTGCCAGCAGTTCCCCCGACAGGGCTCGGTATGGCTACACCTTC. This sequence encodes CASSSPDRARYGYTF.